This T cell receptor beta chain was profiled in a study of blood T cell repertoires in COVID-19. Study-wide context: In each case, the material was cDNA or gDNA derived from T cells, B-cell-depleted T cells, or PBMCs.

In the authors' methods: Estimation of nucleated cell counts was performed using reference gene primer amplification. The protocol was immunoSEQ multiplex PCR, while the TCRdb copy is restricted to in-frame clones and leaves out a portion. The DNA was the basis for D and trimming; V, J and clone size are from that table. Of a few hundred thousand clones listed, 90% are singletons. The CDR3 length is 13 residues. The V segment lost 3 bases and the J segment 4 bases; nucleotides outside the gene matches: 3. Germline V lookup: CDR1 SQVTM, CDR2 ANQGSEA. Participants were aged about 18 to 90 years, lived in 20 to 30 US areas, and enrolled virtually. Assignment of participants to cohorts was predicated upon participant-reported clinical history.

The TCR sequence derives from a woman between 18 and 29 years old with acute COVID-19. The sequenced material came from PBMCs or T cells enriched from blood (not recorded which). The V call is TRBV29-1, the J call TRBJ1-2, with 9 bases that match TRBD1. This CDR3 reads CSVEQTGGYGYTF. The CDR3 coding sequence is TGCAGCGTTGAGCAGACAGGGGGCTATGGCTACACCTTC.